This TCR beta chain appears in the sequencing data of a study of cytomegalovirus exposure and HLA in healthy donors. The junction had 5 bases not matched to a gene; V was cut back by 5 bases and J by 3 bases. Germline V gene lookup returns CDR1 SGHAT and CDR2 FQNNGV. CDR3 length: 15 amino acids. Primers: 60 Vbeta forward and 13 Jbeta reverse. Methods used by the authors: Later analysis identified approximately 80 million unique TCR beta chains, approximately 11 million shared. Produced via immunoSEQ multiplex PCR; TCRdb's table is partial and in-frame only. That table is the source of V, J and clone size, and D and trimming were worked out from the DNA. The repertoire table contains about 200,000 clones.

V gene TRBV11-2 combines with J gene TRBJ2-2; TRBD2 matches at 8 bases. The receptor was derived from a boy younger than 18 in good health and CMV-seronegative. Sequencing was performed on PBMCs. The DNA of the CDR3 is TGTGCCAGCAGCCCTATAGCGGGGCACACCGGGGAGCTGTTTTTT. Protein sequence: CASSPIAGHTGELFF. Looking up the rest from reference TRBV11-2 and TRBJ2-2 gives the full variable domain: EAGVAQSPRYKIIEKRQSVAFWCNPISGHATLYWYQQILGQGPKLLIQFQNNGVVDDSQLPKDRFSAERLKGVDSTLKIQPAKLEDSAVYLCASSPIAGHTGELFFGEGSRLTVL.